The 27 T cell receptor beta chains in this list originate from one sample, sequenced in a study of blood T cell repertoires in COVID-19. Sequenced by immunoSEQ multiplex PCR; TCRdb stores in-frame clones only, minus some. This sample has 90,000 to 130,000 clones, with roughly 87% found just once. Material: peripheral blood. All receptors come from a human donor in a cohort sampled during active COVID-19.

This clone was found once. The gene calls are TRBV6-5 and TRBJ2-6, with D perhaps matching TRBD1 (5 bases). This CDR3 contains 15 residues. V lost 7 bases and J 2 bases, leaving 12 bases between the germline ends. CDR1 and CDR2 from the germline V gene are MNHEY and SVGAGI. The CDR3 region has the DNA TGTGCCAGCAAAAAAGGGGTTGCTGGGGCCAACGTCCTGACTTTC. The encoded protein is CASKKGVAGANVLTF.

CDR3 bases: TGTGCCATCAGTCCAGGGGTGGCAAACACTGAAGCTTTCTTT. It specifies CAISPGVANTEAFF. The chain joins TRBV10-3 to TRBJ1-1; weak D call: TRBD1 (6 bases). The ends were cut back, 5 bases at V and 2 bases at J, with 12 bases in the middle. The CDR3 runs to 14 residues. In germline, CDR1 is ENHRY, CDR2 SYGVKD.

V and J are TRBV19 and TRBJ2-7, with 9 bases lining up with TRBD2. There are 15 residues in the CDR3. Germline V CDR1 and CDR2: LNHDA, SQIVND (reference sequence). Trimming at V came to 3 bases and at J to 3 bases, leaving 6 bases not matched to a gene. In DNA form, the CDR3 reads TGTGCCAGTAGTATTCTAGCGGGGAGTGACTACGAGCAGTACTTC. Protein product: CASSILAGSDYEQYF.

The sample holds one count of this clone. The chain carries TRBV3-1 (or the pseudogene TRBV3-2) and TRBJ2-1; D is possibly TRBD2 (7 bases). Germline V gives CDR1 LGHDT, CDR2 YNNKEL (reference sequence). The CDR3 extends over 15 amino acids. V lost 5 bases, J lost 9 bases, and 20 bases lay in between. The CDR3 sequence is CASSNAGAGWGEQFF. The CDR3 coding sequence is TGTGCCAGCAGCAACGCGGGGGCGGGATGGGGTGAGCAGTTCTTC.

The chain has TRBV4-3 and TRBJ1-1; a weak D match, TRBD1 (6 bases). In germline, CDR1 is LGHNA, CDR2 YSLEER. The CDR3 has 16 amino acids. V was cut by 0 bases and J by 3 bases, with 14 bases left in between. Here the CDR3 reads CASSQELGAGDTEAFF. The CDR3 coding sequence is TGCGCCAGCAGCCAAGAACTGGGGGCCGGGGACACTGAAGCTTTCTTT.

The V call is TRBV9, the J call TRBJ2-3; 8 bases are a match to TRBD1. The CDR3 runs to 16 residues. Germline assignment: CDR1 SGDLS and CDR2 YYNGEE. V was clipped by 3 bases and J by 2 bases; unmatched bases: 8. CDR3 in amino acids: CASSEFSGGPTDTQYF. CDR3 in DNA: TGTGCCAGCAGCGAGTTTTCAGGGGGCCCCACAGATACGCAGTATTTT.

This clone was detected only once. The V call is TRBV27, the J call TRBJ2-1; 7 bases align to TRBD1. The germline V gene has CDR1 MNHEY and CDR2 SMNVEV (reference sequence). The CDR3 runs 14 residues. Trimming removed 2 bases from V and 4 bases from J; junction bases left unmatched: 2. The CDR3 nucleotides read TGTGCCAGCAGTTTAAGGGACAGATACAATGAGCAGTTCTTC. Translating it yields CASSLRDRYNEQFF.

The chain employs TRBV21-1 and TRBJ1-5; TRBD1 is the table's D call and was not checked against the DNA. TRBV21-1 is noted as a pseudogene. This CDR3 comprises 18 residues. The DNA of the CDR3 is TGTGCCAGCAGCAAATACGGACAGGGGCCCTCCCGGGGTCAGCCCCAGCATTTT. This codes for CASSKYGQGPSRGQPQHF.

This clone came up many times. The genes are TRBV24-1 and TRBJ2-2, with a possible D match to TRBD2 (6 bases). The CDR3 runs 16 residues. Germline assignment: CDR1 KGHDR and CDR2 SFDVKD. V lost 5 bases, J lost 0 bases, and 12 bases lay in between. The CDR3, as DNA: TGTGCCACCAGTGGCACGGGACTTTCGAACACCGGGGAGCTGTTTTTT. Amino acid sequence: CATSGTGLSNTGELFF.

This chain's CDR3 is CASSLVATSTDTQYF. In DNA, the CDR3 is TGTGCCAGCAGCTTAGTTGCGACTAGCACAGATACGCAGTATTTT. The genes are TRBV7-2 and TRBJ2-3, with D hard to call. V shed 1 base and J shed 0 bases, with 8 bases lying between them. The germline gives CDR1 SGHTA, CDR2 FQGNSA. The CDR3 totals 15 residues.

This clone rates as medium-sized (0.01 to 0.1%). The chain uses TRBV6-4 and TRBJ2-3; 8 bases agree with TRBD2. The ends lost 3 bases at V and 4 bases at J; junction bases unmatched: 6. The length of the CDR3 is 15 residues. CDR1 MRHNA and CDR2 SNTAGT come from the germline V gene. The CDR3 coding sequence is TGTGCCAGCAGTGAACGGGGGGGCGCCCCAGATACGCAGTATTTT. Translation gives CASSERGGAPDTQYF.

The chain is built from TRBV2 and TRBJ1-5; 8 nucleotides agree with TRBD1. There are 15 residues in the CDR3. V was clipped by 4 bases and J by 5 bases; unmatched bases: 7. Germline V gives CDR1 SNHLY, CDR2 FYNNEI. The CDR3 sequence is CASSADRDRDQPQHF. CDR3 in DNA: TGTGCCAGCAGTGCGGACAGGGATAGGGATCAGCCCCAGCATTTT.

The V gene is TRBV30, the J gene TRBJ2-1, with 7 positions matching TRBD1. Germline V gene data show CDR1 as GTSNPN and CDR2 as SVGIG (reference sequence). The CDR3 loop spans 12 amino acids. Trimming took 3 bases from V and 4 from J; bases not matched to a gene: 0. The CDR3 loop is CAWRQGYNEQFF. CDR3 DNA: TGTGCCTGGAGACAGGGGTACAATGAGCAGTTCTTC.

This rearrangement joins TRBV6-5 to TRBJ2-7, with D maybe TRBD2 (6 bases). Germline values: CDR1 MNHEY, CDR2 SVGAGI. V was shortened by 0 bases and J by 2 bases, with 11 bases between the two germline ends. CDR3 length equals 15 residues. CDR3 DNA: TGTGCCAGCAGTTACTCGTTAGCGGATACCTACGAGCAGTACTTC. As protein: CASSYSLADTYEQYF.

The gene calls are TRBV2 and TRBJ1-4; D is unclear. Germline V lookup: CDR1 SNHLY, CDR2 FYNNEI. The V gene lost 5 bases and the J gene lost 0 bases, with 7 bases spanning the gap. This CDR3 is 14 amino acids long. CDR3 nucleotide sequence: TGTGCCAGCAGTACAGTTACAACTAATGAAAAACTGTTTTTT. Encoded protein: CASSTVTTNEKLFF.

J is TRBJ2-3 and V is TRBV27, with D possibly matching TRBD1 (6 bases). Germline values: CDR1 MNHEY, CDR2 SMNVEV (reference sequence). This CDR3 contains 13 residues. V lost 8 bases and J lost 2, with 11 bases in between. The CDR3 bases are TGTGCCAGCGGACAGACTCTCACAGATACGCAGTATTTT. It encodes CASGQTLTDTQYF.

The chain combines TRBV28 with TRBJ2-3; perhaps TRBD1 as D (5 bases). Germline V gene data show CDR1 as MDHEN and CDR2 as SYDVKM. CDR3 length: 15 residues. Deletions cut 1 base from V and 6 bases from J, with 14 bases between. Here the CDR3 DNA reads TGTGCCAGCAGTTTATTTGCCCCAGGGATGGATACGCAGTATTTT. It translates to CASSLFAPGMDTQYF.

The chain uses TRBV28 and TRBJ2-1, with 8 bases matching TRBD1. The CDR3 has 16 residues. The V gene's germline CDR1 is MDHEN and CDR2 SYDVKM. The J segment lost 1 base and the V segment lost 6 bases, leaving 8 bases of the junction unmatched. The CDR3 protein is CASSPGTGLSYNEQFF. CDR3 sequence (DNA): TGTGCCAGCAGCCCAGGGACAGGCCTTTCCTACAATGAGCAGTTCTTC.

V and J are TRBV10-1 and TRBJ2-7; TRBD1 matches at 10 bases. The CDR3 is 15 amino acids. Per the germline V gene, CDR1 is WNHNN and CDR2 is SYGVQD (reference sequence). V shed 5 bases, J shed 7 bases, and the junction held 11 bases outside the gene matches. DNA of the CDR3: TGCGCCAGCAGTAAGAGCGGGACAGGGGTGAGGGAGCAGTACTTC. Protein: CASSKSGTGVREQYF.

The V and J genes are TRBV10-2 and TRBJ1-2; tentative D call: TRBD1 (5 bases). The V and J ends lost 3 bases and 7 bases respectively, with 12 bases between them. CDR1 and CDR2 (germline): WSHSY, SAAADI. CDR3 size: 13 residues. The CDR3 here is CASSDPAGAGYTF. DNA of the CDR3: TGCGCCAGCAGTGACCCGGCTGGGGCTGGCTACACCTTC.

The chain uses TRBV11-3 and TRBJ2-3; 9 bases map to TRBD1. The CDR3 contains 15 residues. The J segment lost 2 bases and the V segment lost 5 bases, leaving 5 bases of the junction unmatched. Germline CDR1 and CDR2: SGHNT and YENEEA. CDR3 sequence reads: CASSVTGGNTDTQYF. The CDR3 DNA sequence: TGTGCCAGCAGCGTGACAGGGGGAAACACAGATACGCAGTATTTT.

As concerns this clone: The same CDR3 arises from other DNA sequences in this sample as well. This chain uses TRBV6-6 with TRBJ2-7, with TRBD1 as a possible D gene (5 bases). CDR1 is MNHNY and CDR2 is SVGAGI in the germline V gene (reference sequence). The CDR3 covers 12 residues. V lost 8 bases and J lost 1, with 9 bases in between. CDR3 DNA: TGTGCCAGCTCAACAGGTTCCTACGAGCAGTACTTC. Residues: CASSTGSYEQYF.

The chain links TRBV7-9 to TRBJ2-1; 14 nucleotides line up with TRBD2. J lost 6 bases, V lost 0 bases, and 7 bases had no gene match. CDR3 length: 18 amino acids. Germline-derived CDR1 and CDR2 are SEHNR and FQNEAQ (reference sequence). CDR3 amino acids: CASSLARTSGRIGNEQFF. The CDR3 DNA reads as TGTGCCAGCAGCTTAGCCCGGACTAGCGGGAGGATTGGCAATGAGCAGTTCTTC.

The chain employs TRBV5-1 and TRBJ1-1; D is perhaps TRBD1 (6 bases). The CDR3 loop spans 15 amino acids. V dropped 4 bases and J dropped 3 bases, with 16 bases sitting between them. Germline CDR1 SGHRS, CDR2 YFSETQ. CDR3 DNA: TGCGCCAGCAGCCCACAGGGTTATATTGACACTGAAGCTTTCTTT. Residues: CASSPQGYIDTEAFF.

The V call is TRBV7-2, the J call TRBJ2-1; 9 bases agree with TRBD2. In germline, CDR1 is SGHTA, CDR2 FQGNSA. With V trimmed by 6 bases and J by 3 bases, 12 bases remained unmatched. CDR3 length: 17 residues. The CDR3 region is CASRREVGGRGYNEQFF. In DNA form, the CDR3 reads TGTGCCAGCAGACGAGAGGTTGGCGGGAGGGGCTACAATGAGCAGTTCTTC.

The rearrangement links TRBV19 to TRBJ2-1; 9 positions agree with TRBD1. With V trimmed by 10 bases and J by 8 bases, 12 bases remained unmatched. CDR1 and CDR2 (germline): LNHDA, SQIVND (reference sequence). The CDR3 sequence is 14 residues long. The CDR3 sequence is CATGRDRVRDEQFF. The CDR3 DNA sequence: TGTGCCACCGGCCGGGACAGGGTAAGGGATGAGCAGTTCTTC.

The rearrangement joins TRBV11-1 to TRBJ2-3; 8 bases fit TRBD2. The germline gives CDR1 SGHAT, CDR2 FQDESV (reference sequence). The V gene end was trimmed by 4 bases and the J gene end by 4 bases; junction bases not matched to a gene: 10. This CDR3 spans 16 amino acids. The CDR3 DNA follows: TGTGCCAGCAGCTCAATTATATCCGGGAGGGCAGATACGCAGTATTTT. Protein product: CASSSIISGRADTQYF.